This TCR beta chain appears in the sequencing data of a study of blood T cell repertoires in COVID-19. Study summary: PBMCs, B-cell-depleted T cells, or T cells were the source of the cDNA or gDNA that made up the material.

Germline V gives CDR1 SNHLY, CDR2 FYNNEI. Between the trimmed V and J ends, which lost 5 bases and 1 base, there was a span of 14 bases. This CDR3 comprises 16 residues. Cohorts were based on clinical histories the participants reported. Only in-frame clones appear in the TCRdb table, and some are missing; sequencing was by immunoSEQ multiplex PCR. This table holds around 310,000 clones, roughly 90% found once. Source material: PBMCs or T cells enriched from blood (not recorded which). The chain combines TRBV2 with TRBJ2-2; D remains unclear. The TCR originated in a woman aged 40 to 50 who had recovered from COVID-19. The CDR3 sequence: CASSLDFARNTGELFF. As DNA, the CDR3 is TGTGCCAGCAGTCTCGACTTTGCCAGGAACACCGGGGAGCTGTTTTTT.